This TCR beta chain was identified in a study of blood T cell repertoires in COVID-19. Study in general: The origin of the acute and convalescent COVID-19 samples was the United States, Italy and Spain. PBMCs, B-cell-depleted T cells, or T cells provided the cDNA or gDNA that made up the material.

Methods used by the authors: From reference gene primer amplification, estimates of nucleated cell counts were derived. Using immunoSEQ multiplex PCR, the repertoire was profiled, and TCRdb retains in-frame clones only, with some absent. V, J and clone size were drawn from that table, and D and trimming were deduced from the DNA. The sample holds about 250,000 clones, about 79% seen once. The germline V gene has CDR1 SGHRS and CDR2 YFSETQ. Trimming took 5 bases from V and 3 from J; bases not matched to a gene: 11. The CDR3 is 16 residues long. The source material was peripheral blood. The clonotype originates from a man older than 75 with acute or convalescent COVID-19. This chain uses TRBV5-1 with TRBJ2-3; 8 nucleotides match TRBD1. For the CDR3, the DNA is TGCGCCAGCAGAGACGGGACAGGCCCAAAAACAGATACGCAGTATTTT. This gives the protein CASRDGTGPKTDTQYF.